This TCR beta chain appears in the sequencing data of a study of cytomegalovirus exposure and HLA in healthy donors. The primer mix had 60 Vbeta and 13 Jbeta primers. Data came from immunoSEQ multiplex PCR; TCRdb stores just in-frame clones and leaves some out. The table has about 94,000 clones, roughly 80% seen once. With 5 bases removed from V and 3 bases from J, the gap between germline ends came to 14 bases. This CDR3 region has 14 residues. Looked up from germline, CDR1 is SEHNR and CDR2 is FQNEAQ (reference sequence). The sequenced material came from PBMCs. The V and J genes are TRBV7-9 and TRBJ2-7, with D perhaps TRBD1 (6 bases). This TCR derives from a human donor in good health. Written as DNA, the CDR3 is TGTGCCAGCAGCCCCCGGGACAACTACTACGAGCAGTACTTC. Its protein product is CASSPRDNYYEQYF.